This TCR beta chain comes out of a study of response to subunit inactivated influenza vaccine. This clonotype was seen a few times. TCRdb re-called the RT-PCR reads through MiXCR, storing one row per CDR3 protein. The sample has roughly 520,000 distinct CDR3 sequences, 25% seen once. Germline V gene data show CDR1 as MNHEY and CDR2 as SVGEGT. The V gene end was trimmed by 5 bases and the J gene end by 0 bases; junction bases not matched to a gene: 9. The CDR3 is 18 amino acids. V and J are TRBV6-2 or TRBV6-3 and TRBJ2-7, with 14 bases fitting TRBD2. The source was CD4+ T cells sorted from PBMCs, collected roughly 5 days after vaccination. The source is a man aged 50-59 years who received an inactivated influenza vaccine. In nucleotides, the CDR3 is TGTGCCAGCAGTCACAGACTAGCGGGGGGGCCGAGCTCCTACGAGCAGTACTTC. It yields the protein CASSHRLAGGPSSYEQYF.